A single sample is the source of the 18 T cell receptor beta chains below, sequenced in a study of T cell repertoires in ileal Crohn's disease. The data were produced by immunoSEQ multiplex PCR, yet TCRdb's version contains in-frame clones alone and is incomplete. The sample includes 1,500 to 2,000 clones, more than 70% of them seen just once. Time point of the sample: neoterminal ileum biopsy at postoperative endoscopy, about 6 months after surgery. The sample consisted of ileal tissue. These receptor sequences come from an adult with Crohn's disease.

The V and J genes are TRBV30 and TRBJ2-5; 10 bases are shared with TRBD1. Germline loops: CDR1 GTSNPN, CDR2 SVGIG (reference sequence). The CDR3 is made up of 13 amino acids. Unmatched junction bases numbered 4, after V lost 8 bases and J lost 1 base. The CDR3 coding sequence is TGTGCCGGAGACAGGGGGCCCCAAGAGACCCAGTACTTC. It codes for CAGDRGPQETQYF. Based on the CDR3 plus reference TRBV30 and TRBJ2-5, the full variable domain is SQTIHQWPATLVQPVGSPLSLECTVEGTSNPNLYWYRQAAGRGLQLLFYSVGIGQISSEVPQNLSASRPQDRQFILSSKKLLLSDSGFYLCAGDRGPQETQYFGPGTRLLVL.

V is TRBV9 and J is TRBJ1-1; D gene ambiguous. Germline CDR1 is SGDLS and CDR2 is YYNGEE. The CDR3 consists of 14 residues. V was clipped by 0 bases and J by 2 bases, with 8 bases between them. The chain's CDR3 is CASSVEHRNTEAFF. The CDR3 coding sequence is TGTGCCAGCAGCGTAGAGCACAGAAACACTGAAGCTTTCTTT. Full variable domain (missing parts from reference TRBV9 and TRBJ1-1): DSGVTQTPKHLITATGQRVTLRCSPRSGDLSVYWYQQSLDQGLQFLIQYYNGEERAKGNILERFSAQQFPDLHSELNLSSLELGDSALYFCASSVEHRNTEAFFGQGTRLTVV.

The chain combines TRBV27 with TRBJ2-3; 7 bases fit TRBD2. This CDR3 is built from 15 residues. Germline-derived CDR1 and CDR2 are MNHEY and SMNVEV (reference sequence). The V segment lost 5 bases and the J segment 0 bases; nucleotides outside the gene matches: 5. The CDR3 DNA follows: TGTGCCAGCAGTCAAAGCGGGACTAGCACAGATACGCAGTATTTT. Its translation: CASSQSGTSTDTQYF.

The gene calls are TRBV9 and TRBJ1-2; 8 nucleotides match TRBD1. The germline V gene has CDR1 SGDLS and CDR2 YYNGEE. After removal of 5 bases from V and 6 bases from J, the junction contained 9 bases not matched to a gene. The CDR3 length is 14 residues. The CDR3 here is CASRDDTGGNGYTF. In nucleotides, the CDR3 is TGTGCCAGCAGAGATGATACAGGGGGGAATGGCTACACCTTC. Based on the CDR3 plus reference TRBV9 and TRBJ1-2, the full variable domain is DSGVTQTPKHLITATGQRVTLRCSPRSGDLSVYWYQQSLDQGLQFLIQYYNGEERAKGNILERFSAQQFPDLHSELNLSSLELGDSALYFCASRDDTGGNGYTFGSGTRLTVV.

This chain connects TRBV28 to TRBJ1-6; unclear D gene. From germline, CDR1 is MDHEN and CDR2 SYDVKM. CDR3 length: 12 residues. The germline V and J ends were trimmed by 4 bases and 8 bases, with 6 bases remaining between them. The CDR3 is CASSYMDSPLHF. The CDR3 DNA reads TGTGCCAGCAGTTACATGGATTCACCCCTCCACTTT.

This clone is a singleton in its sample. The chain is built from TRBV28 and TRBJ2-1; D remains ambiguous. Trimming took 1 base from V and 7 from J, leaving 5 bases between them. Germline CDR1 MDHEN, CDR2 SYDVKM. The CDR3 has 12 amino acids. CDR3 amino acids: CASSLSQNEQFF. DNA of the CDR3: TGTGCCAGCAGTTTATCCCAGAATGAGCAGTTCTTC.

This clone appeared once. The rearrangement uses TRBV11-3 and TRBJ2-7; 8 bases map to TRBD2. Trimming at V came to 8 bases and at J to 1 base, leaving 10 bases not matched to a gene. The germline V gene has CDR1 SGHNT and CDR2 YENEEA. CDR3 length: 15 residues. The CDR3 nucleotides read TGTGCCAGCCCGAGGGGGGCTAGCGGGTCCTACGAGCAGTACTTC. Its protein is CASPRGASGSYEQYF.

The gene calls are TRBV7-9 and TRBJ2-4; 8 bases line up with TRBD2. Germline-derived CDR1 and CDR2 are SEHNR and FQNEAQ (reference sequence). The CDR3 has 14 amino acids. Trimming cost V 2 bases and J 4 bases; bases outside gene matches: 1. The CDR3 loop reads CASSLLAGKNIQYF. The CDR3 DNA reads as TGTGCCAGCAGCTTACTAGCGGGTAAAAACATTCAGTACTTC.

The V call is TRBV4-1, the J call TRBJ1-1; D gene ambiguous. The ends were cut back, 0 bases at V and 1 base at J, with 6 bases in the middle. The CDR3 extends over 14 amino acids. Germline V gene sequence: CDR1 MGHRA, CDR2 YSYEKL. The CDR3 DNA is TGCGCCAGCAGCCAAGATAAAAAGAACACTGAAGCTTTCTTT. It is translated as CASSQDKKNTEAFF.

The chain couples TRBV30 to TRBJ2-1; 11 bases line up with TRBD2. In germline, CDR1 is GTSNPN, CDR2 SVGIG (reference sequence). CDR3 length: 15 residues. J gave up 4 bases and V 2 bases, and 4 bases lay outside the gene matches. CDR3 sequence reads: CAWSRLAGGYNEQFF. In nucleotides, the CDR3 is TGTGCCTGGAGTAGGCTAGCGGGAGGTTACAATGAGCAGTTCTTC.

This clone appeared a single time. The V gene is TRBV4-1, the J gene TRBJ2-1, with 11 bases aligning to TRBD2. Germline V gene data show CDR1 as MGHRA and CDR2 as YSYEKL. After removal of 0 bases from V and 5 bases from J, the junction contained 9 bases not matched to a gene. This CDR3 is 18 amino acids long. As DNA, the CDR3 is TGCGCCAGCAGCCAAGACCCATTGACTAGCGGGACGAACAATGAGCAGTTCTTC. Amino acid sequence: CASSQDPLTSGTNNEQFF.

This chain uses TRBV9 with TRBJ1-2, with D perhaps matching TRBD1 (5 bases). CDR1 is SGDLS and CDR2 is YYNGEE in the germline V gene. CDR3 length equals 16 residues. The V end lost 4 bases, the J end lost 3 bases, and 19 bases lay between the germline ends. CDR3 sequence reads: CASSPHGGNYDYGYTF. The CDR3 DNA reads TGTGCCAGCAGCCCCCACGGGGGGAATTACGACTATGGCTACACCTTC.

The gene calls are TRBV5-1 and TRBJ2-2, with 8 bases matching TRBD2. V was pared by 0 bases and J by 4 bases, with 5 bases of the junction left unmatched. CDR1 and CDR2 from the germline V gene are SGHRS and YFSETQ. The CDR3 spans 16 residues. The DNA for the CDR3 is TGCGCCAGCAGCTTGGAAAGCGGGAGAGTCACCGGGGAGCTGTTTTTT. Its translation: CASSLESGRVTGELFF.

This clone was recorded once. V is TRBV10-3 and J is TRBJ1-2; D not resolved. The CDR3 runs to 15 residues. CDR1 and CDR2 from the germline V gene are ENHRY and SYGVKD. V gave up 0 bases and J gave up 1 base, with 9 bases separating them. In DNA form, the CDR3 reads TGTGCCATCAGTGAGTCTTACGTCAGTAACTATGGCTACACCTTC. Its protein is CAISESYVSNYGYTF.

The chain combines TRBV7-2 with TRBJ2-6; 7 bases fit TRBD1. CDR1 is SGHTA, CDR2 FQGNSA, per germline. This CDR3 is built from 15 residues. Trimming removed 4 bases from V and 4 bases from J; junction bases left unmatched: 4. The CDR3 region is CASSSRTGGANVLTF. CDR3 DNA sequence: TGTGCCAGCAGCTCTCGGACAGGAGGGGCCAACGTCCTGACTTTC.

This chain joins TRBV5-4 and TRBJ2-5, with 7 bases that match TRBD1. V lost 3 bases, J lost 3 bases, and 2 bases stayed unmatched. The CDR3 runs 13 residues. Germline V CDR1 and CDR2: SGHNT, YYREEE (reference sequence). The CDR3 loop is CASSSTGKETQYF. DNA of the CDR3: TGTGCCAGCAGCTCGACAGGGAAAGAGACCCAGTACTTC.

The chain employs TRBV18 and TRBJ1-1; D gene ambiguous. Germline V lookup: CDR1 KGHSH, CDR2 LQKENI. Trimming removed 3 bases from V and 0 bases from J, with 14 bases in between. CDR3 length equals 16 residues. The CDR3 spells CASSPRGGPMNTEAFF. DNA for the CDR3: TGTGCCAGCTCACCCCGGGGTGGCCCCATGAACACTGAAGCTTTCTTT.

The chain links TRBV7-2 to TRBJ2-4, with D possibly matching TRBD2 (6 bases). The ends were cut back, 3 bases at V and 0 bases at J, with 9 bases in the middle. CDR1 is SGHTA, CDR2 FQGNSA, per germline. CDR3 length: 15 amino acids. The DNA for the CDR3 is TGTGCCAGCAGCTTGGGGGGAGTAGCCAAAAACATTCAGTACTTC. Its protein product is CASSLGGVAKNIQYF.